Shown below are 19 T cell receptor beta chains from a single sample sequenced in a study of T cells in Graves' hyperthyroidism and ophthalmopathy. The investigators amplified TCR beta CDR3 regions from RNA transcripts. First-round RT-PCR of the TCR CDR3 relied on the HTBI primer set. TCRdb analysed the multiplex PCR reads with MiXCR anew, one entry per CDR3 protein. The top ten hold 44% of the sample, which has about 510,000 distinct CDR3 sequences, over 45% seen once. The sequencing sample was made of peripheral blood or thyroid tissue (not recorded which). The source of these receptors is an adult woman with Graves' disease, either hyperthyroidism or ophthalmopathy (not recorded which).

The gene calls are TRBV28 and TRBJ1-2; D possibly corresponds to TRBD1 (6 bases). The V end was cut by 10 bases, the J end by 4 bases, with 19 bases between. The CDR3 loop spans 14 amino acids. Germline V gives CDR1 MDHEN, CDR2 SYDVKM. This CDR3 reads CATLRHDRTYGYTF. The CDR3 DNA reads as TGTGCCACCCTGCGACACGACAGGACCTATGGCTACACCTTC.

The V call is TRBV12-3 or TRBV12-4, the J call TRBJ2-7; 7 nucleotides match TRBD1. The CDR3 runs to 13 residues. After removal of 6 bases from V and 9 bases from J, the junction contained 11 bases not matched to a gene. CDR3 sequence reads: CASSRDRHNGQYF. CDR3 nucleotides: TGTGCCAGCAGCAGGGACAGACACAACGGGCAGTACTTC.

The chain joins TRBV11-2 to TRBJ1-1, with TRBD1 matching 8 bases. Germline CDR1 and CDR2: SGHAT and FQNNGV. Unmatched junction bases numbered 6, after V lost 5 bases and J lost 1 base. The CDR3 spans 15 residues. Here the CDR3 reads CASSTYRGKNTEAFF. The DNA for the CDR3 is TGTGCCAGCAGCACTTACAGGGGGAAGAACACTGAAGCTTTCTTT.

V is TRBV24-1 and J is TRBJ2-1; D uncertain. Trimming shortened V by 5 bases and J by 0 bases, and 13 bases separated the two germline ends. The CDR3 has 16 amino acids. Per the germline V gene, CDR1 is KGHDR and CDR2 is SFDVKD. The CDR3 DNA is TGTGCCACCAGTGGTTTCGCGGCCGACTCCTACAATGAGCAGTTCTTC. This gives the protein CATSGFAADSYNEQFF.

This clonotype was counted ten times or more. The rearrangement uses TRBV20-1 and TRBJ2-2; D might be TRBD2 (5 bases). Trimming took 5 bases from V and 6 from J, leaving 10 bases between them. CDR1 is DFQATT and CDR2 is SNEGSKA in the germline V gene (reference sequence). There are 12 residues in the CDR3. In nucleotides, the CDR3 is TGCAGTGCTTTTAAGGGAGCCGGGGAGCTGTTTTTT. Translated: CSAFKGAGELFF.

This clonotype occurred a few times. The chain is built from TRBV19 and TRBJ1-5; 7 bases fit TRBD1. The V gene end was trimmed by 9 bases and the J gene end by 3 bases; junction bases not matched to a gene: 8. The CDR3 is made up of 14 amino acids. From germline, CDR1 is LNHDA and CDR2 SQIVND (reference sequence). CDR3 in amino acids: CARHTGVANQPQHF. The CDR3 DNA follows: TGTGCCAGACATACAGGGGTAGCCAATCAGCCCCAGCATTTT.

This clonotype showed up just a few times. The chain employs TRBV7-9 and TRBJ1-2; TRBD1 matches 7 bases. CDR1 and CDR2 (germline): SEHNR, FQNEAQ (reference sequence). The junction had 15 bases not matched to a gene; V was cut back by 5 bases and J by 6 bases. This CDR3 spans 16 amino acids. The CDR3 reads CASSPGTATAHDGYTF. The DNA for the CDR3 is TGTGCCAGCAGCCCCGGGACAGCGACGGCCCACGATGGCTACACCTTC. Variable domain in full (rest from reference TRBV7-9 and TRBJ1-2): DTGVSQNPRHKITKRGQNVTFRCDPISEHNRLYWYRQTLGQGPEFLTYFQNEAQLEKSRLLSDRFSAERPKGSFSTLEIQRTEQGDSAMYLCASSPGTATAHDGYTFGSGTRLTVV.

This clonotype was seen more than once but under ten times. The chain uses TRBV7-9 and TRBJ2-7; D tentatively fits TRBD1 or TRBD2 (7 bases each). The CDR3 length is 15 residues. Germline V gene data show CDR1 as SEHNR and CDR2 as FQNEAQ (reference sequence). V was clipped by 9 bases and J by 2 bases, with 20 bases between them. This CDR3 is CASSMGGTVTYEQYF. The CDR3 DNA sequence: TGTGCCAGTAGTATGGGAGGGACAGTGACCTACGAGCAGTACTTC.

The chain carries TRBV19 and TRBJ2-5, with TRBD2 identical over 8 bases. In germline, CDR1 is LNHDA, CDR2 SQIVND (reference sequence). This CDR3 is built from 14 residues. V was clipped by 6 bases and J by 4 bases; unmatched bases: 7. The CDR3 spells CASRPGLGVETQYF. CDR3 nucleotides: TGTGCCAGTAGACCGGGACTAGGGGTAGAGACCCAGTACTTC.

This chain joins TRBV15 and TRBJ2-2, with 8 positions matching TRBD2. This CDR3 has 15 residues. Germline lookup yields CDR1 LNHNV and CDR2 YYDKDF (reference sequence). Trimming at V came to 0 bases and at J to 4 bases, leaving 1 base not matched to a gene. The DNA of the CDR3 is TGTGCCACCAGCAGAGAACTAGCGGCCACCGGGGAGCTGTTTTTT. This translates into CATSRELAATGELFF.

V and J are TRBV9 and TRBJ1-6; 8 positions match TRBD1. The ends lost 0 bases at V and 13 bases at J; junction bases unmatched: 9. The CDR3 spans 15 residues. Germline CDR1 and CDR2: SGDLS and YYNGEE. This CDR3 is CASSVAGQGGQPLHF. The CDR3 DNA reads as TGTGCCAGCAGCGTAGCCGGACAGGGCGGTCAGCCCCTCCACTTT.

The chain recombines TRBV7-2 with TRBJ2-7, with no clear D. The germline V gene has CDR1 SGHTA and CDR2 FQGNSA. V shed 5 bases and J shed 0 bases, with 17 bases lying between them. This CDR3 has 16 residues. The CDR3 DNA reads as TGTGCCAGCAGCGATACCGGGCCTCCCGTCTCCTACGAGCAGTACTTC. It encodes CASSDTGPPVSYEQYF. The full variable domain, with the rest looked up from reference TRBV7-2 and TRBJ2-7, is GAGVSQSPSNKVTEKGKDVELRCDPISGHTALYWYRQSLGQGLEFLIYFQGNSAPDKSGLPSDRFSAERTGGSVSTLTIQRTQQEDSAVYLCASSDTGPPVSYEQYFGPGTRLTVT.

At least ten counts were recorded for this clonotype. This rearrangement joins TRBV6-5 to TRBJ1-2, with a tentative D call TRBD1 (5 bases). The CDR3 loop spans 14 amino acids. V was trimmed by 2 bases and J by 8 bases, leaving 15 bases between them. Germline V CDR1 and CDR2: MNHEY, SVGAGI. The CDR3 sequence is CASSYRARAIGYTF. CDR3 DNA sequence: TGTGCCAGCAGTTACCGGGCCAGGGCAATCGGCTACACCTTC.

This clonotype has a single count. The chain joins TRBV15 to TRBJ1-5; TRBD1 is a possible D gene (5 bases). From germline, CDR1 is LNHNV and CDR2 YYDKDF (reference sequence). Deletions cut 0 bases from V and 2 bases from J, with 11 bases between. CDR3 length: 16 amino acids. CDR3 DNA: TGTGCCACCAGCAGAGATGCCGGGGGAGGCAATCAGCCCCAGCATTTT. Protein product: CATSRDAGGGNQPQHF.

In its sample, this clonotype was seen once. The rearrangement uses TRBV10-3 and TRBJ1-5, with 7 positions matching TRBD1. Germline V gene data show CDR1 as ENHRY and CDR2 as SYGVKD. With 4 bases clipped from V and 3 bases from J, the junction kept 3 bases outside the gene matches. The CDR3 length is 14 residues. The CDR3 reads CAISGTGFNQPQHF. CDR3 in DNA: TGTGCCATCAGTGGGACAGGATTCAATCAGCCCCAGCATTTT.

This clonotype was counted between two and nine times. The CDR3 bases are TGTGCCAGCAGCTTAGACCCGGGGGGGAGACACCTGTATGGCTACACCTTC. Translating gives CASSLDPGGRHLYGYTF. The chain is built from TRBV7-2 and TRBJ1-2; D might be TRBD1 (5 bases). The CDR3 has 17 residues. The germline V gene has CDR1 SGHTA and CDR2 FQGNSA. V lost 1 base to trimming and J lost 5 bases, with 20 bases between them.

The chain links TRBV28 to TRBJ1-2; possibly TRBD1 for D (5 bases). The CDR3 is made up of 16 amino acids. Germline CDR1 and CDR2: MDHEN and SYDVKM. The ends were cut back, 6 bases at V and 3 bases at J, with 20 bases in the middle. CDR3 sequence (DNA): TGTGCCAGCAGGCCCTCCCCGGGGCACGGAGACTATGGCTACACCTTC. This codes for CASRPSPGHGDYGYTF.

V gene TRBV20-1 combines with J gene TRBJ2-5, with 7 bases lining up with TRBD2. V shed 2 bases and J 5 bases; nucleotides not matched to a gene: 11. Looked up from germline, CDR1 is DFQATT and CDR2 is SNEGSKA (reference sequence). The CDR3 sequence is 15 residues long. The DNA of the CDR3 is TGCAGTGCTAGATTGGCGGGAGACCCCCGGGAGACCCAGTACTTC. Its translation is CSARLAGDPRETQYF.

In its sample, this clonotype was seen a few times. This chain uses TRBV6-1 with TRBJ1-1; D is uncertain. Germline CDR1 is MNHNS and CDR2 is SASEGT. This CDR3 spans 12 amino acids. Trimming left V 4 bases short and J 10 bases short, with 13 bases between. This chain's CDR3 is CASSASTRRAFF. CDR3 DNA: TGTGCCAGCAGTGCCTCAACCCGGCGAGCTTTCTTT.